Below are 13 T cell receptor beta chains sequenced from a single sample in a study of T-cell reconstitution after alpha-beta-depleted transplantation in children (TCRdb year 2016). This sample's treatment or condition label indicates: allogeneic hematopoietic cell transplantation with graft depleted of TCRalphabeta T cells and CD19 B cells. Receptor amplification or capture employed PCR. Sequencing was performed on an Illumina HiSeq 2500. TCR libraries were prepared with molecular barcoding, using unique molecular identifiers to normalize TCRbeta repertoire quantification. TCRdb applied fastp at Q25 and MiXCR to the public reads, then kept only in-frame beta chains. Every entry covers one CDR3 protein and lists the most common genes and DNA from its rows. In all, the sample holds approximately 400,000 distinct CDR3 sequences, and about a sixth of those were seen once. The ten largest make up just under 30% of the sample.

Sequencing was performed on PBMCs, mostly from graft donor cells, taken 360 days after TCRalphabeta/CD19-depleted stem cell transplant. The source is a boy younger than two who had a stem cell transplant for Wiskott-Aldrich syndrome, so the T cells may come from the graft donor.

This clonotype was seen a handful of times. The genes are TRBV5-6 and TRBJ2-1; TRBD1 aligns across 9 bases. The CDR3 extends over 14 amino acids. CDR1 and CDR2 from the germline V gene are SGHDT and YYEEEE. Trimming removed 3 bases from V and 12 bases from J; junction bases left unmatched: 10. DNA of the CDR3: TGTGCCAGCAGCTGGCCGGAACAGGGGGCCGGGCAGTTCTTC. As protein: CASSWPEQGAGQFF. Drawing the rest from reference TRBV5-6 and TRBJ2-1, the complete variable domain is DAGVTQSPTHLIKTRGQQVTLRCSPKSGHDTVSWYQQALGQGPQFIFQYYEEEERQRGNFPDRFSGHQFPNYSSELNVNALLLGDSALYLCASSWPEQGAGQFFGPGTRLTVL.

This clonotype has a handful of counts. The gene calls are TRBV5-1 and TRBJ2-1; 11 bases are shared with TRBD2. The CDR3 totals 17 residues. Germline trimming cut 0 bases from V and 8 bases from J; bases unmatched to any gene: 10. The germline V gene encodes CDR1 SGHRS and CDR2 YFSETQ. CDR3 region: CASSLATLAGGTDEQFF. CDR3 DNA: TGCGCCAGCAGCTTGGCCACTCTAGCGGGGGGTACCGATGAGCAGTTCTTC.

The V call is TRBV5-1, the J call TRBJ2-7; TRBD2 matches at 12 bases. The germline V gene encodes CDR1 SGHRS and CDR2 YFSETQ. J gave up 9 bases and V 4 bases, and 14 bases lay outside the gene matches. This CDR3 has 16 amino acids. The CDR3 region is CASSPLRLAGGSLQYF. CDR3 coding DNA: TGCGCCAGCAGCCCACTACGTCTAGCGGGAGGGTCGTTGCAGTACTTC.

J is TRBJ2-1 and V is TRBV10-3; TRBD1 aligns across 7 bases. The CDR3 totals 17 residues. Germline assignment: CDR1 ENHRY and CDR2 SYGVKD. V lost 0 bases and J lost 0; bases outside the gene matches: 5. CDR3: CAISESVDRDSYNEQFF. The CDR3 DNA sequence: TGTGCCATCAGTGAGTCGGTAGACAGGGACTCCTACAATGAGCAGTTCTTC.

The rearrangement links TRBV6-2 or TRBV6-3 to TRBJ2-3, with D perhaps matching TRBD1 (6 bases). Trimming stripped 7 bases from V and 4 bases from J, with 18 bases between. The CDR3 totals 15 residues. The germline gives CDR1 MNHEY, CDR2 SVGEGT. In nucleotides, the CDR3 is TGTGCCAGCAACTGGGGCAGGGGAGCATCAGATACGCAGTATTTT. Residues: CASNWGRGASDTQYF.

The V gene is TRBV28, the J gene TRBJ1-6; D is undetermined. This CDR3 spans 12 amino acids. Trimming left V 3 bases short and J 8 bases short, with 5 bases between. Germline CDR1 and CDR2: MDHEN and SYDVKM. This chain's CDR3 is CASSLLDSPLHF. In DNA, the CDR3 is TGTGCCAGCAGTTTGCTAGATTCACCCCTCCACTTT.

The chain is built from TRBV6-4 and TRBJ2-1, with 9 bases fitting TRBD2. This CDR3 region has 16 residues. Per the germline V gene, CDR1 is MRHNA and CDR2 is SNTAGT. Unmatched junction bases numbered 3, after V lost 2 bases and J lost 1 base. This CDR3 reads CASSDPAGGSYNEQFF. CDR3 sequence (DNA): TGTGCCAGCAGTGACCCGGCGGGGGGGTCCTACAATGAGCAGTTCTTC.

The chain joins TRBV20-1 to TRBJ2-7; no clear D. Germline assignment: CDR1 DFQATT and CDR2 SNEGSKA (reference sequence). CDR3 length: 13 residues. V shed 3 bases and J shed 7 bases, with 16 bases lying between them. The CDR3 DNA sequence: TGCAGTGCTAGTTATAAGGCGGCTTTTGAGCAGTACTTC. This gives the protein CSASYKAAFEQYF.

The V call is TRBV9, the J call TRBJ1-3; no definite D call. The ends were cut back, 4 bases at V and 0 bases at J, with 11 bases in the middle. Germline loops: CDR1 SGDLS, CDR2 YYNGEE. The CDR3 runs to 15 residues. This chain's CDR3 is CASSHQPSSGNTIYF. Written as DNA, the CDR3 is TGTGCCAGCAGCCATCAGCCCAGCTCTGGAAACACCATATATTTT. The full variable domain, its missing parts supplied by reference TRBV9 and TRBJ1-3, is DSGVTQTPKHLITATGQRVTLRCSPRSGDLSVYWYQQSLDQGLQFLIQYYNGEERAKGNILERFSAQQFPDLHSELNLSSLELGDSALYFCASSHQPSSGNTIYFGEGSWLTVV.

The sample holds a few counts of this clonotype. The chain is built from TRBV5-1 and TRBJ2-2; D possibly corresponds to TRBD1 (6 bases). Deletions cut 3 bases from V and 7 bases from J, with 10 bases between. The CDR3 is made up of 13 amino acids. Germline CDR1 and CDR2: SGHRS and YFSETQ. CDR3 amino acids: CASSYRVGGELFF. The DNA for the CDR3 is TGCGCCAGCAGCTACAGGGTTGGCGGGGAGCTGTTTTTT.

The J gene is TRBJ2-3, the V gene TRBV6-6, with D hard to call. From germline, CDR1 is MNHNY and CDR2 SVGAGI (reference sequence). V dropped 5 bases and J dropped 5 bases, with 5 bases sitting between them. This CDR3 spans 11 amino acids. The DNA for the CDR3 is TGTGCCAGCAGTAAGCGAGATACGCAGTATTTT. It yields the protein CASSKRDTQYF.

This clonotype came up many times. The V gene is TRBV6-5, the J gene TRBJ2-7, with D possibly being TRBD1 or TRBD2 (7 bases each). The germline gives CDR1 MNHEY, CDR2 SVGAGI. V was shortened by 0 bases and J by 2 bases, with 14 bases between the two germline ends. The CDR3 contains 16 residues. CDR3 protein: CASSYSVTGRAYEQYF. CDR3 in DNA: TGTGCCAGCAGTTACTCGGTGACAGGGAGGGCCTACGAGCAGTACTTC.

This clonotype was counted between two and nine times. This chain connects TRBV5-8 to TRBJ1-1, with 8 bases that match TRBD1. CDR1 and CDR2 (germline): SGHTS, YDEGEE. The CDR3 runs 13 residues. The V and J ends lost 9 bases and 0 bases, in that order; junction bases with no gene match: 4. The DNA of the CDR3 is TGTGCCACGGACAGGGCGGTGAACACTGAAGCTTTCTTT. Translation gives CATDRAVNTEAFF. The full variable domain, rest sourced from reference TRBV5-8 and TRBJ1-1, is EAGVTQSPTHLIKTRGQQATLRCSPISGHTSVYWYQQALGLGLQFLLWYDEGEERNRGNFPPRFSGRQFPNYSSELNVNALELEDSALYLCATDRAVNTEAFFGQGTRLTVV.